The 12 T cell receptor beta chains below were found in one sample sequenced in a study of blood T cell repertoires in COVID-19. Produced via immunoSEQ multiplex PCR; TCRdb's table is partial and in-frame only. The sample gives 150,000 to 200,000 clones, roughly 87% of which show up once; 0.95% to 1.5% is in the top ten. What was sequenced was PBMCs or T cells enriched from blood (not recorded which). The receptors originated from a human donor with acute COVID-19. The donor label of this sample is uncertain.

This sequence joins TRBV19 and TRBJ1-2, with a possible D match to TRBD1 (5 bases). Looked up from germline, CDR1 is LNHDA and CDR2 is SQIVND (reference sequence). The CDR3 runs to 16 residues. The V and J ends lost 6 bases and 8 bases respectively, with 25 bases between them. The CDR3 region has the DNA TGTGCCAGTAGCCCTCCTCTCCTCACGGGGGGTATGGGCTACACCTTC. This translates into CASSPPLLTGGMGYTF.

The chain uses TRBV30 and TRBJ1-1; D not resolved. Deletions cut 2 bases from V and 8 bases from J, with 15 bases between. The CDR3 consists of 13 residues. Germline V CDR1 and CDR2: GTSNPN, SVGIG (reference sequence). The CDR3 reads CAWSTSWNGEAFF. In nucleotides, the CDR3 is TGTGCCTGGAGTACGAGTTGGAACGGGGAAGCTTTCTTT.

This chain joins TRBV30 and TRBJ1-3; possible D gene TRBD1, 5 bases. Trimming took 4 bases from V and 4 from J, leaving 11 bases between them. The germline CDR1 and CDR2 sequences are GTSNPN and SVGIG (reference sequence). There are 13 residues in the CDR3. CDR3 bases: TGTGCCTGGAAATTGGGGGGAGGAAACACCATATATTTT. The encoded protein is CAWKLGGGNTIYF.

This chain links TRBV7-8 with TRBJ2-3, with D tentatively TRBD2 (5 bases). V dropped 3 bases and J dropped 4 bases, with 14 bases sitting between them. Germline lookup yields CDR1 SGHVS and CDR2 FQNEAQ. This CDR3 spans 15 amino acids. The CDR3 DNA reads TGTGCCAGCAGCTTCGCTAGCACCCCATCAGATACGCAGTATTTT. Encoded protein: CASSFASTPSDTQYF. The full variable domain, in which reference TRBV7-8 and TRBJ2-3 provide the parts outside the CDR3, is GAGVSQSPRYKVAKRGQDVALRCDPISGHVSLFWYQQALGQGPEFLTYFQNEAQLDKSGLPSDRFFAERPEGSVSTLKIQRTQQEDSAVYLCASSFASTPSDTQYFGPGTRLTVL.

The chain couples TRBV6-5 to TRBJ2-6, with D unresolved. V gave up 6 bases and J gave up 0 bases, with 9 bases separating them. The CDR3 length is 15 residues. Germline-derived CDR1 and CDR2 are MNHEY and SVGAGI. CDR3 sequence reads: CASRVRSSGANVLTF. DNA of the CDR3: TGTGCCAGCAGGGTCAGGTCCTCTGGGGCCAACGTCCTGACTTTC.

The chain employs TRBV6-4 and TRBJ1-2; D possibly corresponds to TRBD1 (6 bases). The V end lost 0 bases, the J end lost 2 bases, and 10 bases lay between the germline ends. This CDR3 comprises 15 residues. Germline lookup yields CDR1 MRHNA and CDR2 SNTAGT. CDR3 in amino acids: CASSDSSGQNYGYTF. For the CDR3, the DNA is TGTGCCAGCAGTGACTCTTCAGGACAGAACTATGGCTACACCTTC.

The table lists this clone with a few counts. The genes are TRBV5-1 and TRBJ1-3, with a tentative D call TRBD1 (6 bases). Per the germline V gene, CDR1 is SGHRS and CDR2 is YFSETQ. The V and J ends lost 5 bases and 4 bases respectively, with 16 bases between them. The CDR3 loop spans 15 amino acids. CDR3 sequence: CASRPRGLDGNTIYF. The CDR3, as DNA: TGCGCCAGCAGGCCCAGGGGTCTAGACGGAAACACCATATATTTT.

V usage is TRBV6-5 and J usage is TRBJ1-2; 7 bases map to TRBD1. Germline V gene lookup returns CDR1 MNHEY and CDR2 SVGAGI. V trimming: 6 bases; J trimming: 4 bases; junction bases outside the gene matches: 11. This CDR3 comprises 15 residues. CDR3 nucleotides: TGTGCCAGCAGGATTCAGGGGGGTTTTTCCTATGGCTACACCTTC. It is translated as CASRIQGGFSYGYTF.

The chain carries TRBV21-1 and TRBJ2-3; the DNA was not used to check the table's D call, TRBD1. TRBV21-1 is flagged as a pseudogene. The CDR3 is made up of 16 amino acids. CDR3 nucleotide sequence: TGTGCCAGCAGCAAGGGACAGGGGTGGGGCACAGATACGCAGTATTTT. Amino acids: CASSKGQGWGTDTQYF.

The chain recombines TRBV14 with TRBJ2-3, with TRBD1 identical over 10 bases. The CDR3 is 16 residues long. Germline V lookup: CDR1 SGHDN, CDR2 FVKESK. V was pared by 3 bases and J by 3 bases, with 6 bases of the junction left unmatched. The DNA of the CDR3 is TGTGCCAGCAGCCACCTACCGGGACAGGGGACAGATACGCAGTATTTT. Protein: CASSHLPGQGTDTQYF. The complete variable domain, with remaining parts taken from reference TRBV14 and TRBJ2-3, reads EAGVTQFPSHSVIEKGQTVTLRCDPISGHDNLYWYRRVMGKEIKFLLHFVKESKQDESGMPNNRFLAERTGGTYSTLKVQPAELEDSGVYFCASSHLPGQGTDTQYFGPGTRLTVL.

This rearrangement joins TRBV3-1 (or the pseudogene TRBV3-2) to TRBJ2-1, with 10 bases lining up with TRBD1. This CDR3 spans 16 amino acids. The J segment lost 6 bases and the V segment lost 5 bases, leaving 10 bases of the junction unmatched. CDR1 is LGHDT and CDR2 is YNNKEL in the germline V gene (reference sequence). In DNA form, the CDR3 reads TGTGCCAGCAGCTCTGACCGGGACAGGGGTTCCAATGAGCAGTTCTTC. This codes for CASSSDRDRGSNEQFF.

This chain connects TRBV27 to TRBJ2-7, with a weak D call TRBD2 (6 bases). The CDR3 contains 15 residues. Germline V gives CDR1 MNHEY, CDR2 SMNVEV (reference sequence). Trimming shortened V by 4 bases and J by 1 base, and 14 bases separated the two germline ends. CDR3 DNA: TGTGCCAGCAGTTCTCGGGGGTTGAAGTCCTACGAGCAGTACTTC. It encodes CASSSRGLKSYEQYF.